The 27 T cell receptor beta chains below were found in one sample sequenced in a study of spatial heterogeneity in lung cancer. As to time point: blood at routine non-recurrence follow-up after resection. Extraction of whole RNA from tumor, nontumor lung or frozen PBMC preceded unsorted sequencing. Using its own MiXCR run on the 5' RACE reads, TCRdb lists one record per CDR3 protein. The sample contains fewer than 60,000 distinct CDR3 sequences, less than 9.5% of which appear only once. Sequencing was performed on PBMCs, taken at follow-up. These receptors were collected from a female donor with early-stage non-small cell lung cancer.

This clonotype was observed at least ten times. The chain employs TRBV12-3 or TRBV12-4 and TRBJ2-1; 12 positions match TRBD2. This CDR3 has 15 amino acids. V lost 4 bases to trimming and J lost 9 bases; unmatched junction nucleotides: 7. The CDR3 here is CASSSWTSGAGEQFF. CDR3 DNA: TGTGCCAGCAGTTCATGGACTAGCGGGGCGGGTGAGCAGTTCTTC.

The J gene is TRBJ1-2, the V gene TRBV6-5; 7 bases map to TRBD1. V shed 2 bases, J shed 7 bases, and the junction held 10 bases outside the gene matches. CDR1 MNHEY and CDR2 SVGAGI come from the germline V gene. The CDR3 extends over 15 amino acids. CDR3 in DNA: TGTGCCAGCAGTTACGTTACAGGGGATTATGGTGGCTACACCTTC. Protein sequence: CASSYVTGDYGGYTF.

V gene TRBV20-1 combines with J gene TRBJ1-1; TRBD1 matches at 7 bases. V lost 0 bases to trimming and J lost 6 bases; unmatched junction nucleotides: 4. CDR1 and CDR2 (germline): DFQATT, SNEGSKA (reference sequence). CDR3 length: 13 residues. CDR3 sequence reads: CSARETGFAEAFF. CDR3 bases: TGCAGTGCTAGAGAGACAGGGTTCGCTGAAGCTTTCTTT.

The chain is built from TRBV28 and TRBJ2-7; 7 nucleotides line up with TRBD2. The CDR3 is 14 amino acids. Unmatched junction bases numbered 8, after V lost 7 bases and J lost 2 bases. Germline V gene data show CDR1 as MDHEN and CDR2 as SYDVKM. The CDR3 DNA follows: TGTGCCAGCACCTTAGCGGGCCATACCTACGAGCAGTACTTC. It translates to CASTLAGHTYEQYF.

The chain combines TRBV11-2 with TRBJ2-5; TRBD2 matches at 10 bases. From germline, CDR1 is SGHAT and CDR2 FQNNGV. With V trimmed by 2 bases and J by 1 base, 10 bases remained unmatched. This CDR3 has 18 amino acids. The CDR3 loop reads CASSLRASGGVFQETQYF. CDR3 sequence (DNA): TGTGCCAGCAGCTTACGGGCTAGCGGGGGCGTTTTCCAAGAGACCCAGTACTTC.

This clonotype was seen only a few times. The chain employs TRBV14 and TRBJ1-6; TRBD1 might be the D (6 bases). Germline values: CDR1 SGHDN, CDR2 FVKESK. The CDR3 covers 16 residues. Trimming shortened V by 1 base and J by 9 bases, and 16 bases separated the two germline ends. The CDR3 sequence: CASSQGPNRVGSPLHF. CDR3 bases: TGTGCCAGCAGCCAAGGTCCGAACAGGGTCGGTTCACCCCTCCACTTT.

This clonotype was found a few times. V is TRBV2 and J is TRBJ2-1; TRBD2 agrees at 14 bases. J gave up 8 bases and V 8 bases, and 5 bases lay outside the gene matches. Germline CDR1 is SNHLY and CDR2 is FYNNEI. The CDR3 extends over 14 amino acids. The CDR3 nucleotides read TGTGCCAGCCGACTAGCGGGGGGGGTCGATGAGCAGTTCTTC. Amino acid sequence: CASRLAGGVDEQFF. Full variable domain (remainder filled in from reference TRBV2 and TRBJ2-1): EPEVTQTPSHQVTQMGQEVILRCVPISNHLYFYWYRQILGQKVEFLVSFYNNEISEKSEIFDDQFSVERPDGSNFTLKIRSTKLEDSAMYFCASRLAGGVDEQFFGPGTRLTVL.

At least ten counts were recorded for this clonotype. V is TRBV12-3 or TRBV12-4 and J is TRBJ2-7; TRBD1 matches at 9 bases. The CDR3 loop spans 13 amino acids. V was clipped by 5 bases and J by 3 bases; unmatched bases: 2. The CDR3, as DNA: TGTGCCAGCAGTAAGGGACAGGGCTACGAGCAGTACTTC. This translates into CASSKGQGYEQYF.

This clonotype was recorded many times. Here the CDR3 DNA reads TGTGCCACCCATTACGAGCGGGGGGTGTCAGATACGCAGTATTTT. Protein sequence: CATHYERGVSDTQYF. V is TRBV12-3 or TRBV12-4 and J is TRBJ2-3; TRBD2 matches 9 bases. The CDR3 runs 15 residues. The ends lost 10 bases at V and 4 bases at J; junction bases unmatched: 12.

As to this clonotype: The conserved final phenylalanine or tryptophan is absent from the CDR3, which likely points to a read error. The CDR3 DNA sequence: TGTGGGCAGGTCCCCTACGAGCAGTACCTC. Translation gives CGQVPYEQYL. This chain joins TRBV5-4 and TRBJ2-7; D gene ambiguous. CDR3 length: 10 amino acids. Germline assignment: CDR1 SGHNT and CDR2 YYREEE (reference sequence).

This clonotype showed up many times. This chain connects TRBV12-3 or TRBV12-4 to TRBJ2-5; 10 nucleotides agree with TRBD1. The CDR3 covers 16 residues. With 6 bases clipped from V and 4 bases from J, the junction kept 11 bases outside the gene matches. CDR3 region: CASRLRTGGSRETQYF. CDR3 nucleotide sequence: TGTGCCAGCAGGCTCCGGACAGGGGGGTCTCGAGAGACCCAGTACTTC.

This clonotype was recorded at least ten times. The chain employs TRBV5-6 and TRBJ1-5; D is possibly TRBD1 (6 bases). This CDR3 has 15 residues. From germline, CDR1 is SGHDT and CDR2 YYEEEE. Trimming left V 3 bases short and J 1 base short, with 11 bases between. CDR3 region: CASSYGTPSNQPQHF. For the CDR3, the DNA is TGTGCCAGCAGCTACGGGACACCAAGCAATCAGCCCCAGCATTTT.

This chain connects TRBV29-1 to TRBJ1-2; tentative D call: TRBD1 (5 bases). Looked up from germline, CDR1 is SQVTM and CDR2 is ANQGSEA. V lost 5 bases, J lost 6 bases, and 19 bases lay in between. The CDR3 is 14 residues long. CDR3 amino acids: CSVSRGHRLDGYTF. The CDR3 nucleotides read TGCAGCGTTTCTAGGGGCCACCGCCTAGATGGCTACACCTTC.

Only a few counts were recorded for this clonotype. CDR3 bases: TGCGCCAGCAGCCATCCATCGGGGGGTTCCCAAAACTATGGCTACACCTTC. Amino acid sequence: CASSHPSGGSQNYGYTF. This chain connects TRBV4-3 to TRBJ1-2, with a weak D call TRBD1 (5 bases). Germline CDR1 reads LGHNA; CDR2 reads YSLEER. The CDR3 totals 17 residues. The V end lost 3 bases, the J end lost 2 bases, and 19 bases lay between the germline ends.

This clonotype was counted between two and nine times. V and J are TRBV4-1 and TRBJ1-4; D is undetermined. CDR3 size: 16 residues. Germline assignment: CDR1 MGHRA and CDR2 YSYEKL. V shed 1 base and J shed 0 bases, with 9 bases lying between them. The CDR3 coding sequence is TGCGCCAGCAGCCAAGGGATGGGCGCAACTAATGAAAAACTGTTTTTT. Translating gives CASSQGMGATNEKLFF.

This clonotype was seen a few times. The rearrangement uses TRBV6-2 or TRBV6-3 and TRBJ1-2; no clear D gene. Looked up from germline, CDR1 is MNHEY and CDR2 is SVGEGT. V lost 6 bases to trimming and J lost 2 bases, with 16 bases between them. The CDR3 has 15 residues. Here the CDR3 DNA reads TGTGCCAGCAGCGCTCCCCGGGTGGACAACTATGGCTACACCTTC. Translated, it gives CASSAPRVDNYGYTF.

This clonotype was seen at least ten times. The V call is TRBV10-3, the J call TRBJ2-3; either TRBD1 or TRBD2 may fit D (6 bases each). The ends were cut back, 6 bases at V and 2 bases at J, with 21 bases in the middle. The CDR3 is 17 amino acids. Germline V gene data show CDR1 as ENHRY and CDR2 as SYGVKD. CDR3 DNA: TGTGCCATCAGCGATCCCTTGAGGGGGGCCTTCACAGATACGCAGTATTTT. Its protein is CAISDPLRGAFTDTQYF.

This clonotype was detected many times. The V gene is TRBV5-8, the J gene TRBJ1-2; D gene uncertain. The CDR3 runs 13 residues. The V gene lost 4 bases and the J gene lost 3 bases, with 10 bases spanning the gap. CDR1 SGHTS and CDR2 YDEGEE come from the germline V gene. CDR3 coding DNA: TGTGCCAGCAGCGTCGGGCCCGACTATGGCTACACCTTC. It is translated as CASSVGPDYGYTF.

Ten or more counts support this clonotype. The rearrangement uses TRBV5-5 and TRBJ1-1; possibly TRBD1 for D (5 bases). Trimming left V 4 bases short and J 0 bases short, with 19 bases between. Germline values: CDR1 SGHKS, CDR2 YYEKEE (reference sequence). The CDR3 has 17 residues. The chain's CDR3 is CASSPGPRGFMNTEAFF. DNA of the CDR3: TGTGCCAGCAGCCCAGGGCCGAGAGGCTTCATGAACACTGAAGCTTTCTTT. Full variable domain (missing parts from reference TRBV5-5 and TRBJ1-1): DAGVTQSPTHLIKTRGQQVTLRCSPISGHKSVSWYQQVLGQGPQFIFQYYEKEERGRGNFPDRFSARQFPNYSSELNVNALLLGDSALYLCASSPGPRGFMNTEAFFGQGTRLTVV.

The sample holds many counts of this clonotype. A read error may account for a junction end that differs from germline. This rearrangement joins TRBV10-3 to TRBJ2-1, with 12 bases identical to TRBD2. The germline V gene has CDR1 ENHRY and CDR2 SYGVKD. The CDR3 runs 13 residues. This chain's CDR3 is CAISSLAGGSSSF. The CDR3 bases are TGTGCCATCAGTTCACTAGCGGGGGGATCTTCTAGTTTC.

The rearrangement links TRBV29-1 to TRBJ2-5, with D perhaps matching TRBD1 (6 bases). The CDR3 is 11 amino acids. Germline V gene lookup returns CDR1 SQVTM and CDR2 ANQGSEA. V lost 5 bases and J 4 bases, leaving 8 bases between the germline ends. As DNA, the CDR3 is TGCAGCGTTAGGACAGTAGAGACCCAGTACTTC. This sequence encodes CSVRTVETQYF.

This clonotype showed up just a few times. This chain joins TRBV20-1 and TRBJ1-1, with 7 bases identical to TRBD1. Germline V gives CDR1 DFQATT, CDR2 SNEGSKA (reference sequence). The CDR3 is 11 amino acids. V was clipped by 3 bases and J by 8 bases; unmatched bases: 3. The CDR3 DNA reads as TGCAGTGCTAGGGGACAGCCCGAAGCTTTCTTT. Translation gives CSARGQPEAFF.

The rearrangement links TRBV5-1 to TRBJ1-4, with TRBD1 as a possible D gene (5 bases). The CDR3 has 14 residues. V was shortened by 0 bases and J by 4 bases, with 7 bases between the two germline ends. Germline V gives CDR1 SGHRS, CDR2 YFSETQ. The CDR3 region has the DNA TGCGCCAGCAGCTTGGGGGACGGTAATGAAAAACTGTTTTTT. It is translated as CASSLGDGNEKLFF.

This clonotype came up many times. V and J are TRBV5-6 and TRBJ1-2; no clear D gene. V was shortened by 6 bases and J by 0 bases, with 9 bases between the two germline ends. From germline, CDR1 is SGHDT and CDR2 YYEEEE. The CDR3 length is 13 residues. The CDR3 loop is CASTVWANYGYTF. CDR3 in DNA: TGTGCCAGCACCGTCTGGGCTAACTATGGCTACACCTTC.

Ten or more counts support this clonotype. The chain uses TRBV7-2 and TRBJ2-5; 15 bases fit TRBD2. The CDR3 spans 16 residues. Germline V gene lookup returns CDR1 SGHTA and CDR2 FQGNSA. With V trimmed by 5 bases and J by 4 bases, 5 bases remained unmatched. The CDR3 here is CASSRGLAGGRETQYF. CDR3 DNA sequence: TGTGCCAGCAGCCGAGGACTAGCGGGGGGGCGAGAGACCCAGTACTTC.

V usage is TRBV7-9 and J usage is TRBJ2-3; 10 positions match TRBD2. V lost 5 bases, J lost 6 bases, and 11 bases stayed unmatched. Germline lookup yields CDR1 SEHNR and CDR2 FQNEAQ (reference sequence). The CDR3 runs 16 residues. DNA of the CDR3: TGTGCCAGCAGCCCAAGCGGGGGGGGCCAGTCGGATACGCAGTATTTT. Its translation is CASSPSGGGQSDTQYF.

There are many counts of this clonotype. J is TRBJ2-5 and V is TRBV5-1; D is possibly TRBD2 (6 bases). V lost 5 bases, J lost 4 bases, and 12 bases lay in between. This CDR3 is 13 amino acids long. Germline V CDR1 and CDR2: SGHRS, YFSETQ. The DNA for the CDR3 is TGCGCCAGCAGTTCGGGGGAGAGAGAGACCCAGTACTTC. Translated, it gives CASSSGERETQYF.